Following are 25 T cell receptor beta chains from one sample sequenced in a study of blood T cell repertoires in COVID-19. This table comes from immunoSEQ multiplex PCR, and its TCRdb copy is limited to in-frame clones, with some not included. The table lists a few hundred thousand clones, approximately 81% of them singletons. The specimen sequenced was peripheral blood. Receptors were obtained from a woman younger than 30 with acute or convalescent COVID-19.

CDR3 sequence reads: CASSFRDRDTGELFF. CDR3 coding DNA: TGTGCCAGCAGCTTCAGAGACAGGGACACCGGGGAGCTGTTTTTT. The chain recombines TRBV5-4 with TRBJ2-2; 7 bases align to TRBD1. This CDR3 contains 15 residues. Germline V gene lookup returns CDR1 SGHNT and CDR2 YYREEE (reference sequence). The trim removed 2 bases at V and 3 bases at J, leaving 4 bases unmatched.

The CDR3 region has the DNA TGTGCCAGCGCGGCCCTAGGAAAAAATGAAAAACTGTTTTTT. Amino acid sequence: CASAALGKNEKLFF. The chain uses TRBV2 and TRBJ1-4, with no clear D. This CDR3 region has 14 residues. Germline V gives CDR1 SNHLY, CDR2 FYNNEI. Trimming left V 8 bases short and J 5 bases short, with 15 bases between.

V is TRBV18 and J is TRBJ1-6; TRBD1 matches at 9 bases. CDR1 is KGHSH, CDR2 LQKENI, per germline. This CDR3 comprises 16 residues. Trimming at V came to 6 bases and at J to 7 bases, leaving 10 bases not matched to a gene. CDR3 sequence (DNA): TGTGCCAGCTCCTCCGGGACAGGGATCACCAATTCACCCCTCCACTTT. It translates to CASSSGTGITNSPLHF.

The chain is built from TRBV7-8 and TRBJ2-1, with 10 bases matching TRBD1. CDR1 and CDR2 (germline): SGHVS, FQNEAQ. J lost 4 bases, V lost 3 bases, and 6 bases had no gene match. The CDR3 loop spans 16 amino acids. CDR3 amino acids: CASSLTGGSGYNEQFF. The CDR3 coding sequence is TGTGCCAGCAGCTTGACAGGGGGCTCGGGATACAATGAGCAGTTCTTC.

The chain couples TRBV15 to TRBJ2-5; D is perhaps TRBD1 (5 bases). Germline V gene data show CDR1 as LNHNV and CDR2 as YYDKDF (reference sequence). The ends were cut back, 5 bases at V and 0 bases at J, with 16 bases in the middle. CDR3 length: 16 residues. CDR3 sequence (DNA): TGTGCCACCAGCGGAACTGAACGACAGAACCAAGAGACCCAGTACTTC. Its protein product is CATSGTERQNQETQYF.

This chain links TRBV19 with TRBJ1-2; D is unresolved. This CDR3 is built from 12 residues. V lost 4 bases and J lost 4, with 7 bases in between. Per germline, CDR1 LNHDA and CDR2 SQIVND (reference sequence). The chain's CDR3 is CASSRQAYGYTF. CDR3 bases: TGTGCCAGTAGTAGGCAGGCCTATGGCTACACCTTC.

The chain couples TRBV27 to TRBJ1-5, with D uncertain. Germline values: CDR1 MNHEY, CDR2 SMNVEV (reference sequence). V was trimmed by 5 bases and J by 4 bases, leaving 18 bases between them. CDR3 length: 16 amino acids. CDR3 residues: CASSLGSSVPNQPQHF. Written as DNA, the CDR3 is TGTGCCAGCAGTCTAGGTTCGTCGGTCCCTAATCAGCCCCAGCATTTT.

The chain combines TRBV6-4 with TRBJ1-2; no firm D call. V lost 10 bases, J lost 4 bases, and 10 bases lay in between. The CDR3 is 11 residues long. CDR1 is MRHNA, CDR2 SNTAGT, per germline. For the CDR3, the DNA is TGTGCCACGTACAGCTTCTATGGCTACACCTTC. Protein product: CATYSFYGYTF.

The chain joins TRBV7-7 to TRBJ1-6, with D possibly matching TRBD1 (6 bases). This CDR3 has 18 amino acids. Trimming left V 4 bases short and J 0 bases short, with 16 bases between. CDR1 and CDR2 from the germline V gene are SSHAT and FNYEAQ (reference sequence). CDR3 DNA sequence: TGTGCCAGCAGCTCAACGGACAGCCTAAGCTCCTATAATTCACCCCTCCACTTT. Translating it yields CASSSTDSLSSYNSPLHF.

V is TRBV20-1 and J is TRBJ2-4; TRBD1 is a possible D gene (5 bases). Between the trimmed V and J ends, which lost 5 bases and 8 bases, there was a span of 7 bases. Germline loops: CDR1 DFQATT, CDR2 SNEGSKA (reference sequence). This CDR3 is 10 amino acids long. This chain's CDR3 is CSASQDIQYF. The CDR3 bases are TGCAGTGCTTCACAGGACATTCAGTACTTC.

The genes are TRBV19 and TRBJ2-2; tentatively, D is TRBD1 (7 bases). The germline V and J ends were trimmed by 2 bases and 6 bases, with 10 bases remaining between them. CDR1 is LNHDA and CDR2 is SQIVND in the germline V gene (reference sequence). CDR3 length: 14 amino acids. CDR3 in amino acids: CASSISRGAGELFF. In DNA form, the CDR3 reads TGTGCCAGTAGTATAAGCAGGGGGGCCGGGGAGCTGTTTTTT.

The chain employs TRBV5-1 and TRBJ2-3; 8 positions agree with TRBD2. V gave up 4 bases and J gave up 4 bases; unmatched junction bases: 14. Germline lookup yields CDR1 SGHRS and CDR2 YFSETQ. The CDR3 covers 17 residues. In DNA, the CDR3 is TGCGCCAGCAGCCTCGCGCCGGCGGGAGGAGAAGCAGATACGCAGTATTTT. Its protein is CASSLAPAGGEADTQYF.

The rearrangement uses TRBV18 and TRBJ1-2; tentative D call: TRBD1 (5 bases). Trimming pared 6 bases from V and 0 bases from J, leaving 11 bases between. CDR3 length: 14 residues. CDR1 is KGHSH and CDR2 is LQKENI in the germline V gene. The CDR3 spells CASSPGPSNYGYTF. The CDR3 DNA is TGTGCCAGCTCCCCAGGGCCCTCTAACTATGGCTACACCTTC. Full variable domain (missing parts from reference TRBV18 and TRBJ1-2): NAGVMQNPRHLVRRRGQEARLRCSPMKGHSHVYWYRQLPEEGLKFMVYLQKENIIDESGMPKERFSAEFPKEGPSILRIQQVVRGDSAAYFCASSPGPSNYGYTFGSGTRLTVV.

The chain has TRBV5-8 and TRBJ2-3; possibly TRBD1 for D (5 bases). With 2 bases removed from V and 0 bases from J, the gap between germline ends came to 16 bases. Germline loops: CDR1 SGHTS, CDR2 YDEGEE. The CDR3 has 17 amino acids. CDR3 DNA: TGTGCCAGCAGCTTAGATGACAGCACATTAAGCACAGATACGCAGTATTTT. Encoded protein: CASSLDDSTLSTDTQYF.

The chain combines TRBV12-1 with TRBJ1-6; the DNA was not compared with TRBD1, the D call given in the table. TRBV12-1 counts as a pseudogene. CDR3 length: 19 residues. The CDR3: CASSSRTDRGICNNSPLHF. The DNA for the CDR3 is TGTGCCAGCAGCTCTAGAACGGACAGGGGGATTTGTAATAATTCACCCCTCCACTTT.

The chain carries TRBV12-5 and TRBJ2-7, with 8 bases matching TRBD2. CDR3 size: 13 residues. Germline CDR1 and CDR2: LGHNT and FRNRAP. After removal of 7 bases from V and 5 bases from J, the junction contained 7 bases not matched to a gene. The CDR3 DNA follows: TGTGCTAGTGCCACCGGGACTAGTGACGAGCAGTACTTC. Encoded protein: CASATGTSDEQYF.

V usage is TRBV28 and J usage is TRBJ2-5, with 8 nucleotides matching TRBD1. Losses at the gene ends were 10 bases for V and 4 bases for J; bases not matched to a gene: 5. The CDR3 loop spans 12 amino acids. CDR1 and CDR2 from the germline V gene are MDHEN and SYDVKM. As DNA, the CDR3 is TGTGCCATAACGCAGGGGGCAGAGACCCAGTACTTC. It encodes CAITQGAETQYF.

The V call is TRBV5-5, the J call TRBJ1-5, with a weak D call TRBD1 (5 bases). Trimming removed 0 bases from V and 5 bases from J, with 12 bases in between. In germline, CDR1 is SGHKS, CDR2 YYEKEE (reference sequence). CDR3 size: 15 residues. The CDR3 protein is CASSLVMGLDQPQHF. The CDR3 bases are TGTGCCAGCAGCTTGGTGATGGGGCTTGATCAGCCCCAGCATTTT.

The CDR3, as DNA: TGTGCCAGCAGCTTAGGACAGGGTTCGAATTCACCCCTCCACTTT. Its protein product is CASSLGQGSNSPLHF. The rearrangement uses TRBV11-2 and TRBJ1-6, with 7 bases identical to TRBD1. The CDR3 has 15 residues. The J segment lost 7 bases and the V segment lost 1 base, leaving 4 bases of the junction unmatched. Looked up from germline, CDR1 is SGHAT and CDR2 is FQNNGV. Complete variable domain (other parts from reference TRBV11-2 and TRBJ1-6): EAGVAQSPRYKIIEKRQSVAFWCNPISGHATLYWYQQILGQGPKLLIQFQNNGVVDDSQLPKDRFSAERLKGVDSTLKIQPAKLEDSAVYLCASSLGQGSNSPLHFGNGTRLTVT.

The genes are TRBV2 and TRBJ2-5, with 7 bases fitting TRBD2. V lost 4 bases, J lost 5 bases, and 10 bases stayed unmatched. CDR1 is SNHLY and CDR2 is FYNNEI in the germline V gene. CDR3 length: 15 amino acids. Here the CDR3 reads CASSARGLDSETQYF. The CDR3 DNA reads TGTGCCAGCAGTGCTCGAGGACTAGACTCGGAGACCCAGTACTTC.

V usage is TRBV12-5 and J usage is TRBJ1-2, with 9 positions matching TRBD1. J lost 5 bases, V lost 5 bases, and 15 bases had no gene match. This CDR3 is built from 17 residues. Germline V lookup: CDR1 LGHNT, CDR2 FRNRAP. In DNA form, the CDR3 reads TGTGCTAGTGGTCCCGAGGGGACAGGGTACGGAAGGTATGGCTACACCTTC. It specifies CASGPEGTGYGRYGYTF. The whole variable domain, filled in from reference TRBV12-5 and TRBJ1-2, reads DARVTQTPRHKVTEMGQEVTMRCQPILGHNTVFWYRQTMMQGLELLAYFRNRAPLDDSGMPKDRFSAEMPDATLATLKIQPSEPRDSAVYFCASGPEGTGYGRYGYTFGSGTRLTVV.

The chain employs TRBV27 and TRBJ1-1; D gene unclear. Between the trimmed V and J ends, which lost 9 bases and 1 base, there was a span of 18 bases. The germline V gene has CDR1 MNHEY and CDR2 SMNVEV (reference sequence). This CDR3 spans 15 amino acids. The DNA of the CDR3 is TGTGCCAGTTCCGCCCTAGACCCTGAGAACACTGAAGCTTTCTTT. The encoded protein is CASSALDPENTEAFF.

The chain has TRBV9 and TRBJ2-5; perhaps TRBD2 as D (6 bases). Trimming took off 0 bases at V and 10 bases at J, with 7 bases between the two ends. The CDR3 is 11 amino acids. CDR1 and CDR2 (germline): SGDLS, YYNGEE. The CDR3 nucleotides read TGTGCCAGCAGCGTAGGGAGGGGCCAGTACTTC. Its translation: CASSVGRGQYF.

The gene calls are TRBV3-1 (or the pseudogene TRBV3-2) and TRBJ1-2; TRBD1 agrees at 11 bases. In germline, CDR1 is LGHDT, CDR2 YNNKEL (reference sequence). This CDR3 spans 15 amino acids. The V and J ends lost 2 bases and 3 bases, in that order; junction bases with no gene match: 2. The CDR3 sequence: CASSQRTGGDYGYTF. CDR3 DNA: TGTGCCAGCAGCCAAAGGACAGGGGGCGACTATGGCTACACCTTC.

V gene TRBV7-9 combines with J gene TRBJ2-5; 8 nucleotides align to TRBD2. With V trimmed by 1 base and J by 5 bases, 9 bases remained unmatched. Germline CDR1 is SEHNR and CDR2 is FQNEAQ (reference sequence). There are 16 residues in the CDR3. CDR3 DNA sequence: TGTGCCAGCAGCTTAGGCCATGGGACTAGGGAGGAGACCCAGTACTTC. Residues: CASSLGHGTREETQYF.